The clone carrying this T cell receptor (beta chain) came up many times. In TCRdb, the 5' RACE reads were re-called with MiXCR into one record per CDR3 protein. The data show 14,000 to 15,000 distinct CDR3 sequences, with 11% seen just once and over 30% held by the top ten. Noted time point: sample taken at primary tumor resection. Unsorted samples of tumor, nontumor lung or frozen PBMC had their whole RNA sequenced. This sample stems from a study of spatial heterogeneity in lung cancer. CDR3 length: 18 residues. The V gene lost 0 bases and the J gene lost 0 bases, with 16 bases spanning the gap. Per germline, CDR1 MNHEY and CDR2 SVGEGT.

The rearrangement joins TRBV6-2 or TRBV6-3 to TRBJ2-3, with a weak D call TRBD2 (6 bases). The clonotype comes from a female donor with early-stage non-small cell lung cancer. The sequences come from PBMCs, collected at surgery. CDR3 sequence: CASSYSSGVKSSTDTQYF. DNA for the CDR3: TGTGCCAGCAGTTACTCGTCGGGGGTAAAATCTAGCACAGATACGCAGTATTTT.